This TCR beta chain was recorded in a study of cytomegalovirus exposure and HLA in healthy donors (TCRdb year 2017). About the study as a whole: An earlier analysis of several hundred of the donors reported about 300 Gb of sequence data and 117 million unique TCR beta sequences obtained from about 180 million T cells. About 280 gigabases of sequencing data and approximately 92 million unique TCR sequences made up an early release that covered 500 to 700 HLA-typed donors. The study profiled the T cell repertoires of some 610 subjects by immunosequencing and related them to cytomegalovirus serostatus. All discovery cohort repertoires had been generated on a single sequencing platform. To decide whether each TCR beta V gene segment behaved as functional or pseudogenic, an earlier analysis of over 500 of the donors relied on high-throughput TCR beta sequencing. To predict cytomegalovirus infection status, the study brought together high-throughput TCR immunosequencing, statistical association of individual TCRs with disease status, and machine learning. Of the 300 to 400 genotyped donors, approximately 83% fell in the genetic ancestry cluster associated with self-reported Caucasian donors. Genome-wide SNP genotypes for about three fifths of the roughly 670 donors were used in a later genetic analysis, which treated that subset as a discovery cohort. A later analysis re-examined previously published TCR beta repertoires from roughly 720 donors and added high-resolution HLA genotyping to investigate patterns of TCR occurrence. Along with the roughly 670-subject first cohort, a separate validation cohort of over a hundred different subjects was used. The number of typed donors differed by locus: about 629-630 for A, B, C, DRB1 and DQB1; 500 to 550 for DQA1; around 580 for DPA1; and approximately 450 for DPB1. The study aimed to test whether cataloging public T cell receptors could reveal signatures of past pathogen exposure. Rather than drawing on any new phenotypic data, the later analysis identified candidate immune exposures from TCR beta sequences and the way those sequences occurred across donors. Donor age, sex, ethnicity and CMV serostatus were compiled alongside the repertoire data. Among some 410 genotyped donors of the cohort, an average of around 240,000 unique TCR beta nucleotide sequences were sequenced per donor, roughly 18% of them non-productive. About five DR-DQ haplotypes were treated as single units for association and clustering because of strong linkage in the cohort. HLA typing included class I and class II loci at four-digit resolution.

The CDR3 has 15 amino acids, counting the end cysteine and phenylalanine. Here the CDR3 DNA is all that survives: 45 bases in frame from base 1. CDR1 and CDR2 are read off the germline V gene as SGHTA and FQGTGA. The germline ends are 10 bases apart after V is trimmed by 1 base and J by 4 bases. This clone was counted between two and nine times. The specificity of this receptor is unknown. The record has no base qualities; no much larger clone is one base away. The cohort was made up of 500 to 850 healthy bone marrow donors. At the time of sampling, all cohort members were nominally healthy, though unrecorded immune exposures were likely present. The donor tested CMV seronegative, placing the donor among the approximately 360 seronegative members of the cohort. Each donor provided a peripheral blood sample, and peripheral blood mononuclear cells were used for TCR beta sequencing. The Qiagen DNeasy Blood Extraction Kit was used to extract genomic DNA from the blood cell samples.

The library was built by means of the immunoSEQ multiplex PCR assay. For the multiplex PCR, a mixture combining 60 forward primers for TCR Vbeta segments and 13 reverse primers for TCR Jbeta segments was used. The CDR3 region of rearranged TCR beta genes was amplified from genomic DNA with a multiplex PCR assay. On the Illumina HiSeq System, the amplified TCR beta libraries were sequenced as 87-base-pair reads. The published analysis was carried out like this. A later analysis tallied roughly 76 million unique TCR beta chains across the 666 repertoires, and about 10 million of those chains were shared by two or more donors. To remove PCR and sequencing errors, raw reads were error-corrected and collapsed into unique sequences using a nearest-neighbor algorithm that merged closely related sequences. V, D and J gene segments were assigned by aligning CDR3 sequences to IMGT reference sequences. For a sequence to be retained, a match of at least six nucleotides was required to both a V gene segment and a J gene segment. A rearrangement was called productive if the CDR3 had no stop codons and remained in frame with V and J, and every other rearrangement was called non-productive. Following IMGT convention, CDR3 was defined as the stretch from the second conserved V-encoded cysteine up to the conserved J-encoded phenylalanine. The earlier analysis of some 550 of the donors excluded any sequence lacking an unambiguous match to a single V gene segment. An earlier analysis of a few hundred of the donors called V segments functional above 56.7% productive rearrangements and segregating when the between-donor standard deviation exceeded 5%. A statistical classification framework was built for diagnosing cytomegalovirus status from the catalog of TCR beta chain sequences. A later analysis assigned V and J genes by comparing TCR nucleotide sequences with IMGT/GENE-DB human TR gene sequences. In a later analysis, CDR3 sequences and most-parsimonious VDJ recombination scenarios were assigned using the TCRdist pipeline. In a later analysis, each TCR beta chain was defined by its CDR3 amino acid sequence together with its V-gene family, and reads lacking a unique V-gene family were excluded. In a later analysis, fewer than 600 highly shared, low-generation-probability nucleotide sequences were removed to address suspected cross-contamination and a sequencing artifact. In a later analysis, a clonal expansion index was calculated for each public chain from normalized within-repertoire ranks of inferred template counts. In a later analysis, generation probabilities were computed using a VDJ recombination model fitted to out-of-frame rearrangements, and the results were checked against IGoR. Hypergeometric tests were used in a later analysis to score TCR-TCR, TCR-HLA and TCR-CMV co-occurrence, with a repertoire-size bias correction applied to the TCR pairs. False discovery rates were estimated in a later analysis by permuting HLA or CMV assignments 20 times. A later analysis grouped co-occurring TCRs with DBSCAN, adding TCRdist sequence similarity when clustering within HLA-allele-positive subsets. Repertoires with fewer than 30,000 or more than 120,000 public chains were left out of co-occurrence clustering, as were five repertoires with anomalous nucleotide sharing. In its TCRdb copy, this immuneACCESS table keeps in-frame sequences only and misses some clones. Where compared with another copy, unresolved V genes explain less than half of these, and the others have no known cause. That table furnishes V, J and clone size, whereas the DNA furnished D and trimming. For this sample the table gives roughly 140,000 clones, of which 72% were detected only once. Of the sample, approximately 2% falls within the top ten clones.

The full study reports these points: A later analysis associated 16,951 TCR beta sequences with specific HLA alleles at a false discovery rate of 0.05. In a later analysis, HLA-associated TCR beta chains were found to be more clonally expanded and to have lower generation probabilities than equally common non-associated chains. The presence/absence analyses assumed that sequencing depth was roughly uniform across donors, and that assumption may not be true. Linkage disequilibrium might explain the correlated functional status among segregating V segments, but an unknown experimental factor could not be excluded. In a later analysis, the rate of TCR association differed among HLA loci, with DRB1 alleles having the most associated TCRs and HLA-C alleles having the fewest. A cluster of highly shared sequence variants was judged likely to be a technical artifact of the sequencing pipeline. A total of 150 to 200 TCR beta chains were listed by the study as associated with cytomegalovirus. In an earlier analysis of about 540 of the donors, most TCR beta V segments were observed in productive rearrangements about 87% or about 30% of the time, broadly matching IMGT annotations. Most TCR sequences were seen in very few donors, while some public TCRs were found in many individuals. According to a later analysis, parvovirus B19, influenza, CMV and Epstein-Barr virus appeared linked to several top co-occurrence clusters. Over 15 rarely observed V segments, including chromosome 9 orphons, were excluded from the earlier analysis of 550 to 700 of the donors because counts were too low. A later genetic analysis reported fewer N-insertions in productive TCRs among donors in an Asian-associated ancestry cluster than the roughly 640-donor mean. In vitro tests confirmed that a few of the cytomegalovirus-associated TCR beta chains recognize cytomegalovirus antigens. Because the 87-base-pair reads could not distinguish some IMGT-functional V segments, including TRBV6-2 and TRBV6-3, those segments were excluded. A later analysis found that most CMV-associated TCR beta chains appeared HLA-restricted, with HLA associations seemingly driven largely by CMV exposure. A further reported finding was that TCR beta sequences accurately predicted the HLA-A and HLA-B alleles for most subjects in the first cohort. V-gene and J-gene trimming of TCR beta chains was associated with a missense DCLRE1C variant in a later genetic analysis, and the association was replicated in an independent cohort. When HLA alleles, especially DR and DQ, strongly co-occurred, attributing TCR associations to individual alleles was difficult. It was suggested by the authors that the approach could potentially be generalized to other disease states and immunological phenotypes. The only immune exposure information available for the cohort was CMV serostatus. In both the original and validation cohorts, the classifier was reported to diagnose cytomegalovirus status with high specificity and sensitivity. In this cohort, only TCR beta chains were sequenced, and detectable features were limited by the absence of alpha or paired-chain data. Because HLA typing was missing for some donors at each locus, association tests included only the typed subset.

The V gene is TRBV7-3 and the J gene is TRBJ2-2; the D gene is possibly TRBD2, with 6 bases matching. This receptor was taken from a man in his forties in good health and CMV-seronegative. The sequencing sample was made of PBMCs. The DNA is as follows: TGTGCCAGCAGCTTAAATGGGGGAGGCACCGGGGAGCTGTTTTTT. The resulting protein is CASSLNGGGTGELFF.